This section outlines one T cell receptor beta chain sequence together with its context. The sample belongs to a study of blood T cell repertoires in COVID-19. About the research overall: Spain, Italy and the United States supplied samples that represented acute and convalescent COVID-19. From T cells, B-cell-depleted T cells, or PBMCs came the material, which was cDNA or gDNA.

Original analysis: Amplification with reference gene primers provided the estimates of nucleated cell counts. Using immunoSEQ multiplex PCR, the repertoire was profiled, and TCRdb retains in-frame clones only, with some absent. V, J and clone size reflect that table, while D and trimming were determined from the DNA. The sample holds some 260,000 clones, roughly four fifths seen once. The sequenced material came from peripheral blood. The source is an elderly man with acute or convalescent COVID-19.

The CDR3 protein is CASSSGTGSFEQYF. The CDR3, as DNA: TGTGCCAGCAGCTCCGGGACAGGGTCATTCGAGCAGTACTTC. The genes are TRBV6-2 or TRBV6-3 and TRBJ2-7, with 9 bases fitting TRBD1. The V gene's germline CDR1 is MNHEY and CDR2 SVGEGT. Trimming at V came to 6 bases and at J to 6 bases, leaving 9 bases not matched to a gene. The CDR3 has 14 residues.